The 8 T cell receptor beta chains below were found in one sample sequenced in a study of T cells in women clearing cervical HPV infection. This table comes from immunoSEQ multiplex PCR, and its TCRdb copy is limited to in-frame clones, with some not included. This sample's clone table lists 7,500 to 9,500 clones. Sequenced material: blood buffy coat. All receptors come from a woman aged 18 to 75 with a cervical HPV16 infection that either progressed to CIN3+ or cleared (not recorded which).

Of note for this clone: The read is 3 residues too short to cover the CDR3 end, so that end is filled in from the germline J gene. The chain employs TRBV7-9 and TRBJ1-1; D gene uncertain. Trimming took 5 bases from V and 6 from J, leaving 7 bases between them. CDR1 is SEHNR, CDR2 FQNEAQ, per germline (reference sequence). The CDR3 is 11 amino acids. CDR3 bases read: TGTGCCAGCAGCCAGAGTCCTGAA. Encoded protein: CASSQSPE. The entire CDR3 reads CASSQSPEAFF.

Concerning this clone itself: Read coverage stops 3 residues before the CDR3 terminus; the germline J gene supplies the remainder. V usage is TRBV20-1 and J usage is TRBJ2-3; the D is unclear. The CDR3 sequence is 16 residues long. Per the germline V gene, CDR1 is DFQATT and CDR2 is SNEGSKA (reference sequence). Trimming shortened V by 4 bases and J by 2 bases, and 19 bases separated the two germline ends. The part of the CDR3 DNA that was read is TGCAGTGCTAATCCGGTTCTAGTGGTGTCCACAGATACG. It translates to CSANPVLVVSTDT. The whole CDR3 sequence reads CSANPVLVVSTDTQYF.

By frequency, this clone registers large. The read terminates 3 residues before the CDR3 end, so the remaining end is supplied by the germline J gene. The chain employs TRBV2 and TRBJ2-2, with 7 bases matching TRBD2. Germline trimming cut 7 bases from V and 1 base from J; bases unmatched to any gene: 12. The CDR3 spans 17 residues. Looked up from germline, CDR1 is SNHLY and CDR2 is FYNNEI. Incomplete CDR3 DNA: TGTGCCAGCACCCCCGGGGGGACTACCCAGAACACCGGGGAG. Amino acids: CASTPGGTTQNTGE. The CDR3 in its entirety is CASTPGGTTQNTGELFF.

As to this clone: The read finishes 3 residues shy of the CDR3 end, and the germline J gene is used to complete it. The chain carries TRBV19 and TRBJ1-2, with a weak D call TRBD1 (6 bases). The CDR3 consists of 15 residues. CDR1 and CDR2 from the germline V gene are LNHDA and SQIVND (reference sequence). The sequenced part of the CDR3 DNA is TGTGCCAGTACCTCACAGGGTCCCTTGGCAGATACC. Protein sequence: CASTSQGPLADT. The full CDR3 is CASTSQGPLADTYTF.

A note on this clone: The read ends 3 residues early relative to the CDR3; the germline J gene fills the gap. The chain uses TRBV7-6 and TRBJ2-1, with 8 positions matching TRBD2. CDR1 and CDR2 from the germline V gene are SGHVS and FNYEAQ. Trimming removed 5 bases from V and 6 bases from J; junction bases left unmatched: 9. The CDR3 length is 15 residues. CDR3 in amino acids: CASSPGGGLGNEQFF. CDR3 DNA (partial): TGTGCCAGCAGCCCCGGGGGGGGGTTGGGCAATGAG.

The chain's CDR3 is CSARKLAGVEQYF. CDR3 bases read: TGCAGTGCTAGAAAGTTAGCGGGGGTCGAG. The chain carries TRBV20-1 and TRBJ2-7, with 9 bases matching TRBD2. The CDR3 end falls 3 residues outside the read, so it is completed with the germline J gene. The V and J ends lost 2 bases and 6 bases, in that order; junction bases with no gene match: 5. Germline CDR1 is DFQATT and CDR2 is SNEGSKA (reference sequence). The CDR3 loop spans 13 amino acids.

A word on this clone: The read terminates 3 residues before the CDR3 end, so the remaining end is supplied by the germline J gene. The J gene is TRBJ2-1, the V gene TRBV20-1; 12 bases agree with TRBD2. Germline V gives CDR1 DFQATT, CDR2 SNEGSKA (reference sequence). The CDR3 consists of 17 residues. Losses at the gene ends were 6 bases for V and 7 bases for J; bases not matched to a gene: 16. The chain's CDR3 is CSAREASGGAGYNEQFF. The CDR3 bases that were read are TGCAGTGCGCGCGAGGCTAGCGGGGGGGCCGGATATAATGAG.

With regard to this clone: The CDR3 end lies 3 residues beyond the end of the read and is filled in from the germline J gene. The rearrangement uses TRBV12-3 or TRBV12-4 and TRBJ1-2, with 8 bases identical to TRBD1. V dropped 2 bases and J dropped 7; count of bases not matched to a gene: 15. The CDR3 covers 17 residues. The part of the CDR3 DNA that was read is TGTGCCAGCAGTTTACAGATTAACAGGGGGGACAAGCTTGGC. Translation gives CASSLQINRGDKLG. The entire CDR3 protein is CASSLQINRGDKLGYTF.